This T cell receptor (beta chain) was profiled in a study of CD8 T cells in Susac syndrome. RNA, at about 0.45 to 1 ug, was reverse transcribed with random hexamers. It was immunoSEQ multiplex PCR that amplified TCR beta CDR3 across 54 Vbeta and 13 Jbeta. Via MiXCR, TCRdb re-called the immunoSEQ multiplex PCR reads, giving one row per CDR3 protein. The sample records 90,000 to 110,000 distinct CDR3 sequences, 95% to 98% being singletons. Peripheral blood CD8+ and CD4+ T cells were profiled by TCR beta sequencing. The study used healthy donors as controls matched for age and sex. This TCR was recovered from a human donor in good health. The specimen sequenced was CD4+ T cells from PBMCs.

The DNA for the CDR3 is TGCGCCAGCAGCCAAGATAGACTAGCGACTAACGAGCAGTACTTC. Protein: CASSQDRLATNEQYF. J is TRBJ2-7 and V is TRBV4-3; 8 nucleotides agree with TRBD2. The CDR3 covers 15 residues. Looked up from germline, CDR1 is LGHNA and CDR2 is YSLEER. With V trimmed by 0 bases and J by 5 bases, 6 bases remained unmatched.